The sequence of this T cell receptor (beta chain) was determined in a study of T cells in Graves' hyperthyroidism and ophthalmopathy. PBMCs stemmed from approximately 9.1 ml fresh peripheral blood. There were TCR beta CDR3 regions amplified from RNA transcripts. Using the HTBI primer set, a first-round RT-PCR was run on the TCR CDR3. TCRdb itself ran the multiplex PCR reads through MiXCR, one entry per CDR3 protein. The table records around 290,000 distinct CDR3 sequences, roughly 13% of them present only once. CDR3 length: 15 amino acids. Germline V lookup: CDR1 MRHNA, CDR2 SNTAGT. V was pared by 3 bases and J by 6 bases, with 14 bases between. This clonotype was counted a few times.

This receptor was taken from a young woman with Graves' hyperthyroidism that later progressed to Graves' ophthalmopathy. Sequencing was done on a sample of blood. The chain recombines TRBV6-4 with TRBJ1-4; TRBD1 might be the D (6 bases). As DNA, the CDR3 is TGTGCCAGCAGTGAAGTTTCAGGGGTGGATGAAAAACTGTTTTTT. It is translated as CASSEVSGVDEKLFF.